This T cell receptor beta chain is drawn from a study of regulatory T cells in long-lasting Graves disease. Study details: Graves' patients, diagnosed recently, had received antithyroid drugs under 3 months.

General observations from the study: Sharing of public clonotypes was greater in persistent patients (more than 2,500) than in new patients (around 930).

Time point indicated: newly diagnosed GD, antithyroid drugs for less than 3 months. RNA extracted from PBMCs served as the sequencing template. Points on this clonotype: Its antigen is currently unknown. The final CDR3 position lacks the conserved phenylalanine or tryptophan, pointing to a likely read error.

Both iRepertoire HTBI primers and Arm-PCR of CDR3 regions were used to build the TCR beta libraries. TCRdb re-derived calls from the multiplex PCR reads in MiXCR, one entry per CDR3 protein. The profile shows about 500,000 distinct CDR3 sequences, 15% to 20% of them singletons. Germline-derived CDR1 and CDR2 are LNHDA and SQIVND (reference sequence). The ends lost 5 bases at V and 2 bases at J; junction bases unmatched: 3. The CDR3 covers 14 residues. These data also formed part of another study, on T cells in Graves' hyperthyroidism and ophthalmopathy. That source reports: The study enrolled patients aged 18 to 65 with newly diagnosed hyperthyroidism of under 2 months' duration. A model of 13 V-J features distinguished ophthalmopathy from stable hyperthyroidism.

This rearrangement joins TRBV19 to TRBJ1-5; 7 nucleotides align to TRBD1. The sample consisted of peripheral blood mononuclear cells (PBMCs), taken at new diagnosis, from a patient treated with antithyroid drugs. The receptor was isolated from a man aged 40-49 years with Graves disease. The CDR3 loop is CASSPTGRNQPQHL. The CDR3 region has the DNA TGTGCCAGTAGTCCGACAGGGCGCAATCAGCCCCAGCATCTT.